One and the same sample provided the 13 T cell receptor beta chains below, sequenced in a study of blood T cell repertoires in COVID-19. Clones were sequenced by immunoSEQ multiplex PCR, and TCRdb holds only the in-frame ones, with some missing. Of approximately 280,000 clones in the sample, roughly nine tenths are singletons; the top ten hold less than 2%. Sequenced: PBMCs or T cells enriched from blood (not recorded which). These receptors were taken from a woman between 55 and 75 years old who had recovered from COVID-19.

CDR3 nucleotide sequence: TGTGCCAGTAGTATTTGGGCCAACGGGGAGCTGTTTTTT. Amino acids: CASSIWANGELFF. This chain joins TRBV19 and TRBJ2-2; D not resolved. CDR3 length: 13 amino acids. The V end lost 3 bases, the J end lost 7 bases, and 9 bases lay between the germline ends. From germline, CDR1 is LNHDA and CDR2 SQIVND (reference sequence).

The V gene is TRBV9, the J gene TRBJ1-5; perhaps TRBD1 as D (6 bases). The CDR3 sequence is 14 residues long. V lost 3 bases, J lost 1 base, and 8 bases lay in between. Germline V gene lookup returns CDR1 SGDLS and CDR2 YYNGEE. The CDR3 protein is CASSAQGSNQPQHF. DNA for the CDR3: TGTGCCAGCAGCGCACAGGGAAGCAATCAGCCCCAGCATTTT.

The V gene is TRBV7-9, the J gene TRBJ2-3, with a weak D call TRBD1 (6 bases). Germline-derived CDR1 and CDR2 are SEHNR and FQNEAQ (reference sequence). The CDR3 sequence is 14 residues long. V lost 8 bases to trimming and J lost 2 bases, with 14 bases between them. Here the CDR3 reads CASLRTVNTDTQYF. In DNA form, the CDR3 reads TGTGCCAGCCTCCGGACAGTGAACACAGATACGCAGTATTTT.

The V call is TRBV3-1 (or the pseudogene TRBV3-2), the J call TRBJ2-3, with a weak D call TRBD1 (5 bases). The CDR3 sequence is 14 residues long. With 5 bases removed from V and 5 bases from J, the gap between germline ends came to 14 bases. The germline V gene has CDR1 LGHDT and CDR2 YNNKEL (reference sequence). The CDR3 reads CASSRTTGVDTQYF. The CDR3 nucleotides are TGTGCCAGCAGCAGGACAACCGGTGTAGATACGCAGTATTTT.

The chain links TRBV13 to TRBJ2-5; tentative D call: TRBD1 (7 bases). The CDR3 length is 15 residues. From germline, CDR1 is PRHDT and CDR2 FYEKMQ (reference sequence). Trimming left V 4 bases short and J 5 bases short, with 17 bases between. The CDR3 DNA reads as TGTGCCAGCAGCTCGTCTGGAGGGGGCTGGGAGACCCAGTACTTC. It encodes CASSSSGGGWETQYF.

The V gene is TRBV10-3, the J gene TRBJ2-1; D is possibly TRBD2 (5 bases). Trimming shortened V by 7 bases and J by 6 bases, and 19 bases separated the two germline ends. The CDR3 is made up of 15 amino acids. The germline gives CDR1 ENHRY, CDR2 SYGVKD. As DNA, the CDR3 is TGTGCCATCAACCCCGCGGGCGAGACCCTCAATGAGCAGTTCTTC. Translated, it gives CAINPAGETLNEQFF.

DNA of the CDR3: TGTGCCAGCAGCAAGAAGGGGGGGGCAGCCTACAATGAGCAGTTCTTC. This translates into CASSKKGGAAYNEQFF. The rearrangement joins TRBV11-2 to TRBJ2-1; TRBD2 might be the D (7 bases). Trimming shortened V by 5 bases and J by 2 bases, and 16 bases separated the two germline ends. Germline V gene sequence: CDR1 SGHAT, CDR2 FQNNGV. This CDR3 is 16 amino acids long.

V usage is TRBV4-1 and J usage is TRBJ1-2, with D possibly matching TRBD1 (6 bases). This CDR3 contains 16 residues. Germline loops: CDR1 MGHRA, CDR2 YSYEKL. V was trimmed by 1 base and J by 0 bases, leaving 12 bases between them. The CDR3 nucleotides read TGCGCCAGCAGCCAAGGCTCTGGACAGTCTAACTATGGCTACACCTTC. Its translation: CASSQGSGQSNYGYTF.

The chain uses TRBV6-5 and TRBJ1-2; maybe TRBD1 (5 bases). The CDR3 runs 11 residues. Germline V gives CDR1 MNHEY, CDR2 SVGAGI. The V gene lost 6 bases and the J gene lost 9 bases, with 11 bases spanning the gap. Written as DNA, the CDR3 is TGTGCCAGCAGCTCCCAGGGAAGCTACACCTTC. It yields the protein CASSSQGSYTF.

The chain has TRBV5-1 and TRBJ1-1, with a possible D match to TRBD1 (5 bases). V was pared by 0 bases and J by 6 bases, with 9 bases between. The germline gives CDR1 SGHRS, CDR2 YFSETQ. This CDR3 has 13 amino acids. For the CDR3, the DNA is TGCGCCAGCAGCTTGGGTAGCAGGGCTGAAGCTTTCTTT. It is translated as CASSLGSRAEAFF.

This clone has a handful of counts. The V call is TRBV19, the J call TRBJ2-2; TRBD1 matches at 8 bases. Germline CDR1 is LNHDA and CDR2 is SQIVND (reference sequence). J was trimmed by 6 bases and V by 5 bases; bases with no gene match: 11. This CDR3 is 16 amino acids long. Here the CDR3 DNA reads TGTGCCAGTAGTTCTTGGACAGGGCGCGGTCCCGGGGAGCTGTTTTTT. Encoded protein: CASSSWTGRGPGELFF.

This clone was found a few times. This CDR3 is also generated by other DNA sequences in the sample. The gene calls are TRBV5-1 and TRBJ1-1, with 9 bases matching TRBD1. The CDR3 is made up of 14 amino acids. Germline assignment: CDR1 SGHRS and CDR2 YFSETQ. The ends lost 4 bases at V and 2 bases at J; junction bases unmatched: 3. The CDR3 bases are TGCGCCAGCAGCCTGACAGGGGGTAACACTGAAGCTTTCTTT. Its protein product is CASSLTGGNTEAFF.

As DNA, the CDR3 is TGTGCCAGCAGCTTAGGCCTAGCGGAAGAGACCCAGTACTTC. Protein: CASSLGLAEETQYF. This chain connects TRBV11-1 to TRBJ2-5; 7 bases fit TRBD2. The CDR3 runs to 14 residues. Per the germline V gene, CDR1 is SGHAT and CDR2 is FQDESV (reference sequence). J was trimmed by 3 bases and V by 1 base; bases with no gene match: 2.